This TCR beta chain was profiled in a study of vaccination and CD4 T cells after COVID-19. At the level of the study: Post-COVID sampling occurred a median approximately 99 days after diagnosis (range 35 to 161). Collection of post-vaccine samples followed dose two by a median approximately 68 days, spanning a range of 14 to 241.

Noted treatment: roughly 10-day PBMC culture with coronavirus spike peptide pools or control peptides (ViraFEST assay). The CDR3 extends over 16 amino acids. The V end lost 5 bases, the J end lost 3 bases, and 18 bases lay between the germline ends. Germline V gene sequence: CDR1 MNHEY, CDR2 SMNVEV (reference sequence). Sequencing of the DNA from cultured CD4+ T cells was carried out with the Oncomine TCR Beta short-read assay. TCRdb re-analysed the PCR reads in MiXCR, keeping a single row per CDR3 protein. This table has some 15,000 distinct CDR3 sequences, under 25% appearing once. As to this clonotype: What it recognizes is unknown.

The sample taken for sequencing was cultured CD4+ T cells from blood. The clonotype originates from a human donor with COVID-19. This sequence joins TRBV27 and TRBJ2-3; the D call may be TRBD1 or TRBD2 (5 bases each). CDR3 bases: TGTGCCAGCAGTCTCGGGACCACCATGGGGACAGATACGCAGTATTTT. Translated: CASSLGTTMGTDTQYF.